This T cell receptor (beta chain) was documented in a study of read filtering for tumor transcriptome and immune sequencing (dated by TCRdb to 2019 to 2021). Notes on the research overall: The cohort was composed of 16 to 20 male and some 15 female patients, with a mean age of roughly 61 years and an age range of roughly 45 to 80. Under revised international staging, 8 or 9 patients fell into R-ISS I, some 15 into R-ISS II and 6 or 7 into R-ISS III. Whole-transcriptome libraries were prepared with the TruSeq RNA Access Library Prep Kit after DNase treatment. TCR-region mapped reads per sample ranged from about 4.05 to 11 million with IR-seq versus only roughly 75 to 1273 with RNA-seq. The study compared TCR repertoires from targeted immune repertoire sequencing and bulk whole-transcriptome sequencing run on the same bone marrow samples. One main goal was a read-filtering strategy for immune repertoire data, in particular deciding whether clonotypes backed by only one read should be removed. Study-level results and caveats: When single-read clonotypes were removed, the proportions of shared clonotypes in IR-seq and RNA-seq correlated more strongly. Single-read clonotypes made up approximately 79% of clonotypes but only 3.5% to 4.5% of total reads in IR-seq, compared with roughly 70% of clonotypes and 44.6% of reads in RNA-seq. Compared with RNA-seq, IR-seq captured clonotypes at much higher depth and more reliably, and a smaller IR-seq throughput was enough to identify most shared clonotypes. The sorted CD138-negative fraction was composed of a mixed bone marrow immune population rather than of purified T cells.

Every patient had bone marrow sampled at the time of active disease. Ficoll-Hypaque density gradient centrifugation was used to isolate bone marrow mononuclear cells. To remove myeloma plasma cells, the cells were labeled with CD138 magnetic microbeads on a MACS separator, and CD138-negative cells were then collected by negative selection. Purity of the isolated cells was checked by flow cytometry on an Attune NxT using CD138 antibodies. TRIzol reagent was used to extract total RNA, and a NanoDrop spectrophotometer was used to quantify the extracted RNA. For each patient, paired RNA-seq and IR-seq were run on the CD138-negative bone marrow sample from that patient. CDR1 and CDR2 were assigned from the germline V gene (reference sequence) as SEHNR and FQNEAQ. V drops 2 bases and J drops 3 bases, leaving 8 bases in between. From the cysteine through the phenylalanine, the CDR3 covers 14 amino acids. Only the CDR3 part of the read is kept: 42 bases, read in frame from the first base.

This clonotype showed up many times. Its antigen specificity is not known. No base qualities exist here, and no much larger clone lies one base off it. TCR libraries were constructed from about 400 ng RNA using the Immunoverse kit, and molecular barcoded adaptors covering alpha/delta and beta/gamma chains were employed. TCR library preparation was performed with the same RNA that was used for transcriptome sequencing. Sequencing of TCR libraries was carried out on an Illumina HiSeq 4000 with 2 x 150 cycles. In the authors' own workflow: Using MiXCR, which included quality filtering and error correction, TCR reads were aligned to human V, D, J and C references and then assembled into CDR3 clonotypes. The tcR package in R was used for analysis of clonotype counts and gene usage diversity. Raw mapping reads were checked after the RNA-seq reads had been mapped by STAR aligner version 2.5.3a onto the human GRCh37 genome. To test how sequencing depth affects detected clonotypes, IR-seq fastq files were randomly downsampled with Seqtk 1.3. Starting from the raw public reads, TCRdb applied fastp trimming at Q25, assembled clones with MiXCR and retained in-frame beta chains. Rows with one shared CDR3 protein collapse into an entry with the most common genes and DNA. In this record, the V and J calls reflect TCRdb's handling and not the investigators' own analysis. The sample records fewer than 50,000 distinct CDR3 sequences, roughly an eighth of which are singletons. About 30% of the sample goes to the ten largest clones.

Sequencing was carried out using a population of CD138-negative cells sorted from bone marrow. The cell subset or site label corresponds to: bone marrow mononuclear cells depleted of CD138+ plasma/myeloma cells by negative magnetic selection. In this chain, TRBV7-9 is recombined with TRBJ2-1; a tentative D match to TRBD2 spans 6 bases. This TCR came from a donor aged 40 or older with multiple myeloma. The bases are TGTGCCAGCAGCTTATCGGGGGTCTACAATGAGCAGTTCTTC. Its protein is CASSLSGVYNEQFF.